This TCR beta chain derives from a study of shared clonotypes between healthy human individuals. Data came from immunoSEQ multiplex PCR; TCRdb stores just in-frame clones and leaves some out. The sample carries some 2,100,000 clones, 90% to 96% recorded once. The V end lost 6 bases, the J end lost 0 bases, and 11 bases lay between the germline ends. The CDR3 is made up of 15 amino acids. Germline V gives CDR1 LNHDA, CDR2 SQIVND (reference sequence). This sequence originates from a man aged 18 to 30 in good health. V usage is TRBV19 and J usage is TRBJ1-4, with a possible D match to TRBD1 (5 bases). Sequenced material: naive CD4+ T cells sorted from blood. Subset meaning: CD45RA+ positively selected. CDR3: CASRRGTATNEKLFF. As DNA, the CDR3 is TGTGCCAGTAGGCGTGGGACCGCAACTAATGAAAAACTGTTTTTT.